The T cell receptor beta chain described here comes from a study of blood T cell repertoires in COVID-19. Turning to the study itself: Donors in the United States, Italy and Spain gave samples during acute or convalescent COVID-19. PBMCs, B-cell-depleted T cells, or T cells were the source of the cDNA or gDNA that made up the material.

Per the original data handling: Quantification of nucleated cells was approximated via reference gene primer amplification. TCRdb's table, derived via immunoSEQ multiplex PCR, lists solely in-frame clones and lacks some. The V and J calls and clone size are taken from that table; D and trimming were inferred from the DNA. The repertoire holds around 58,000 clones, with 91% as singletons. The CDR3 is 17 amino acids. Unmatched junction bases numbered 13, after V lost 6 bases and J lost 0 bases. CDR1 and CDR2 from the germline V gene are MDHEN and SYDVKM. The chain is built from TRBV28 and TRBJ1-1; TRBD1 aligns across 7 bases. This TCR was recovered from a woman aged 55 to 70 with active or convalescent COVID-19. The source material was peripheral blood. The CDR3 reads CASRSNRGTGMNTEAFF. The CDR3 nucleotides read TGTGCCAGCAGATCTAACAGGGGAACGGGCATGAACACTGAAGCTTTCTTT.